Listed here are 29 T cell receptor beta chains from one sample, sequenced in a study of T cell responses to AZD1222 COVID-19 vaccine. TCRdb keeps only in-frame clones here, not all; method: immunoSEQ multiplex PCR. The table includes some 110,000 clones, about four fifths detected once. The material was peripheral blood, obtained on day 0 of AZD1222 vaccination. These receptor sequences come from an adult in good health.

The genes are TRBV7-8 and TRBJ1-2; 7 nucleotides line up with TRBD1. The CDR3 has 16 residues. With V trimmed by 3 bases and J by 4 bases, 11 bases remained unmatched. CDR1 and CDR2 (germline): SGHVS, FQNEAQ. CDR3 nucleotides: TGTGCCAGCAGCTTCATACCGGGACAGAGCCCCTATGGCTACACCTTC. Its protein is CASSFIPGQSPYGYTF.

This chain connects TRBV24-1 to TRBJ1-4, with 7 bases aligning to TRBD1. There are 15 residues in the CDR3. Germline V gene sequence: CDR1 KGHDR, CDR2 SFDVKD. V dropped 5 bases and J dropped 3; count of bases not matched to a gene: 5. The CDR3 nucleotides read TGTGCCACCAGTGCCAGACAGGGAGCTAATGAAAAACTGTTTTTT. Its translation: CATSARQGANEKLFF.

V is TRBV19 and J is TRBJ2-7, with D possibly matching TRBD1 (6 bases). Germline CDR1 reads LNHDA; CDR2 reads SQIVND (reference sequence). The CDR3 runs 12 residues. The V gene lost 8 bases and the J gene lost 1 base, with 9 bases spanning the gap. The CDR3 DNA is TGTGCCAGTGAGGGGACATCCTACGAGCAGTACTTC. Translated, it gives CASEGTSYEQYF. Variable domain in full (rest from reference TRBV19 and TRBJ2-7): DGGITQSPKYLFRKEGQNVTLSCEQNLNHDAMYWYRQDPGQGLRLIYYSQIVNDFQKGDIAEGYSVSREKKESFPLTVTSAQKNPTAFYLCASEGTSYEQYFGPGTRLTVT.

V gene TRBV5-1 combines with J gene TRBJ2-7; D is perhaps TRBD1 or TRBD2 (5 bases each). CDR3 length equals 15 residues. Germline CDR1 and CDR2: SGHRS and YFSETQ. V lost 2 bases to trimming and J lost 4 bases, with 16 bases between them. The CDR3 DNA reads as TGCGCCAGCAGCTTTGCGCAGGGCCGCGGGTACGAGCAGTACTTC. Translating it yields CASSFAQGRGYEQYF.

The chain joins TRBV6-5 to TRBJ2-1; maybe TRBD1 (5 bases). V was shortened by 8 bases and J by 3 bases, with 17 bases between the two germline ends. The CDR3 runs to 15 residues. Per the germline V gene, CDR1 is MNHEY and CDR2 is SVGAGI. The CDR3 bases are TGTGCCAGCCGGATTATGGGGCGTAGCTACAATGAGCAGTTCTTC. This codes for CASRIMGRSYNEQFF.

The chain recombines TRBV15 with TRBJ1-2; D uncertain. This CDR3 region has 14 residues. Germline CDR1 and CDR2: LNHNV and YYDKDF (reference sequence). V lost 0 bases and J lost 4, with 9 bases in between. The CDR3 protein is CATSREEGVYGYTF. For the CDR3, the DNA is TGTGCCACCAGCAGAGAAGAGGGTGTCTATGGCTACACCTTC. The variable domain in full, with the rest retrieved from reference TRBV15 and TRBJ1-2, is DAMVIQNPRYQVTQFGKPVTLSCSQTLNHNVMYWYQQKSSQAPKLLFHYYDKDFNNEADTPDNFQSRRPNTSFCFLDIRSPGLGDTAMYLCATSREEGVYGYTFGSGTRLTVV.

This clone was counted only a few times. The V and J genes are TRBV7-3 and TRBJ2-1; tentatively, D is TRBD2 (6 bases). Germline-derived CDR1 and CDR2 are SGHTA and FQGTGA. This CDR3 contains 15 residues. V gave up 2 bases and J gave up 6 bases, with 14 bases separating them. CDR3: CASSLGGTPGNEQFF. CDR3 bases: TGTGCCAGCAGCTTAGGGGGGACTCCGGGCAATGAGCAGTTCTTC.

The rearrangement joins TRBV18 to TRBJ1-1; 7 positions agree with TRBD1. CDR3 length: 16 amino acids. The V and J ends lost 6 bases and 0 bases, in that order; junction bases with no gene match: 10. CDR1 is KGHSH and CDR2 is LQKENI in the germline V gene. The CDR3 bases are TGTGCCAGCTCGCCCAGGGGGTTGGGGATGAACACTGAAGCTTTCTTT. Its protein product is CASSPRGLGMNTEAFF.

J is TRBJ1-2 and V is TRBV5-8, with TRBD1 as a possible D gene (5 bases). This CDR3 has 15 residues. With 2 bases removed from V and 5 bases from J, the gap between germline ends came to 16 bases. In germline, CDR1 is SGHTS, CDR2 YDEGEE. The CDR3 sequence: CASSFWGTSHYGYTF. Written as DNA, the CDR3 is TGTGCCAGCAGCTTCTGGGGGACTTCGCATTATGGCTACACCTTC.

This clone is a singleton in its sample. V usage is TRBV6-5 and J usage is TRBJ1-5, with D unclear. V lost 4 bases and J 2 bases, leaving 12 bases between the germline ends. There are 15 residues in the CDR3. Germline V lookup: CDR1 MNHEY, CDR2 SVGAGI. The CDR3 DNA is TGTGCCAGCAGTTCAGGAACCGGAGGCAATCAGCCCCAGCATTTT. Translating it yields CASSSGTGGNQPQHF.

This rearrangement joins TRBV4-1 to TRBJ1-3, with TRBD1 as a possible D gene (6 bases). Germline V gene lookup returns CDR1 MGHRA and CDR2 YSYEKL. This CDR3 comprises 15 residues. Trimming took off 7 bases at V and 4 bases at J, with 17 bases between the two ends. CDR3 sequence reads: CASNKQGSGGNTIYF. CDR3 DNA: TGCGCCAGCAACAAACAGGGATCGGGAGGAAACACCATATATTTT.

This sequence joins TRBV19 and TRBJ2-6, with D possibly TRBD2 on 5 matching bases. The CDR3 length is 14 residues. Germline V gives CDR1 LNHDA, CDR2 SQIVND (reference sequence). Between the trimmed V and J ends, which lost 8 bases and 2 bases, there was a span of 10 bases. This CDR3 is CASDYSPGANVLTF. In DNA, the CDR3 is TGTGCCAGTGACTATTCCCCTGGGGCCAACGTCCTGACTTTC.

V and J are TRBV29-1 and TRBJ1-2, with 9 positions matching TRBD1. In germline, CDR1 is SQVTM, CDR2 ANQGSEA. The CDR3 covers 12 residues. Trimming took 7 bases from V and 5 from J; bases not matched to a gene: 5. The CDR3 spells CSAAGTGYGYTF. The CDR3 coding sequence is TGCAGCGCAGCCGGGACAGGGTATGGCTACACCTTC.

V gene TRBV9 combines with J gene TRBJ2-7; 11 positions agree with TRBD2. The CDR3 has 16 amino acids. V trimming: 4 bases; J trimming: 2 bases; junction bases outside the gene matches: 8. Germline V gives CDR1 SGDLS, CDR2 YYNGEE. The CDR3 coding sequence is TGTGCCAGCAGCACGTCGGGACTAGCGGAAACCTACGAGCAGTACTTC. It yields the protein CASSTSGLAETYEQYF. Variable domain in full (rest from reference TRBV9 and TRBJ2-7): DSGVTQTPKHLITATGQRVTLRCSPRSGDLSVYWYQQSLDQGLQFLIQYYNGEERAKGNILERFSAQQFPDLHSELNLSSLELGDSALYFCASSTSGLAETYEQYFGPGTRLTVT.

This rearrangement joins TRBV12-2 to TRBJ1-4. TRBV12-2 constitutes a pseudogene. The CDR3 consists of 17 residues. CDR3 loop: CASRLEVRGQEREKLFF. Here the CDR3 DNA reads TGTGCAAGTCGCTTAGAAGTTCGGGGCCAGGAAAGGGAAAAACTGTTTTTT.

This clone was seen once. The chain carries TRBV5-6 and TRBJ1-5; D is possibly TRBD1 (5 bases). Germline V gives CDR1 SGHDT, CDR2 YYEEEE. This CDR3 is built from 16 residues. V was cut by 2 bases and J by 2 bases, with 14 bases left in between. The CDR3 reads CASSFGGVRGNQPQHF. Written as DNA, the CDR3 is TGTGCCAGCAGCTTCGGGGGGGTAAGGGGCAATCAGCCCCAGCATTTT.

The CDR3 protein is CASSLSGLVFNEQFF. The CDR3 nucleotides are TGTGCCAGCAGTTTGTCGGGACTAGTATTCAATGAGCAGTTCTTC. The chain recombines TRBV27 with TRBJ2-1; 8 nucleotides match TRBD2. V dropped 3 bases and J dropped 6; count of bases not matched to a gene: 7. Germline CDR1 reads MNHEY; CDR2 reads SMNVEV (reference sequence). The CDR3 runs 15 residues.

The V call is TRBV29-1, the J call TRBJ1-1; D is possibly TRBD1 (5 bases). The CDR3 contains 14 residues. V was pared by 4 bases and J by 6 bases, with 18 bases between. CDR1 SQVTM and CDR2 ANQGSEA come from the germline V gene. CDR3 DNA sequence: TGCAGCGTTGCCCCCCGACAGTCAACAGCTGAAGCTTTCTTT. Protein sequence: CSVAPRQSTAEAFF.

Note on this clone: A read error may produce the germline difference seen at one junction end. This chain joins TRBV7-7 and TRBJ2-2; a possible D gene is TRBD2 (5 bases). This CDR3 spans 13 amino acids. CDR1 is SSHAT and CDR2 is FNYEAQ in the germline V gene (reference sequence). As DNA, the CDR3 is TGTGCTAGCAGCGTCGCGGGTAGCGGGGAGCTGTTTTTT. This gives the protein CASSVAGSGELFF.

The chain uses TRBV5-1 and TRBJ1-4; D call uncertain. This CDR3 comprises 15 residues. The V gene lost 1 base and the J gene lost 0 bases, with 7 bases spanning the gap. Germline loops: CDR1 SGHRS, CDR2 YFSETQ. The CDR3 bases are TGCGCCAGCAGCTTGATAGGGCCAACTAATGAAAAACTGTTTTTT. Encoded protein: CASSLIGPTNEKLFF.

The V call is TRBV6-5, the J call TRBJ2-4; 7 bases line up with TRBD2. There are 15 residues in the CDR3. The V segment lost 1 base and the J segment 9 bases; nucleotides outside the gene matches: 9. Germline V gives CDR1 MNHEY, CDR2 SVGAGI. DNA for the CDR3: TGTGCCAGCAGTTACTTGCGGAGCGGGAAGGTCATTCAGTACTTC. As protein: CASSYLRSGKVIQYF.

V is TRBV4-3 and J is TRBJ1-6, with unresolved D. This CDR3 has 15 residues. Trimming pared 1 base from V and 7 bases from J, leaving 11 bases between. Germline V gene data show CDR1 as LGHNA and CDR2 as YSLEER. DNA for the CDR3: TGCGCCAGCAGCCAAGGTCTGGGTACGAATTCACCCCTCCACTTT. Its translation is CASSQGLGTNSPLHF.

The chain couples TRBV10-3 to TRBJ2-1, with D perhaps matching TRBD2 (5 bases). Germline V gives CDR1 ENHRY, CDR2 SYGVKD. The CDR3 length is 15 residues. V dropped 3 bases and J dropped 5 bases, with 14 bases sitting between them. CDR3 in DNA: TGTGCCATCAGTGACTTGGCTAGCAGCCACAATGAGCAGTTCTTC. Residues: CAISDLASSHNEQFF.

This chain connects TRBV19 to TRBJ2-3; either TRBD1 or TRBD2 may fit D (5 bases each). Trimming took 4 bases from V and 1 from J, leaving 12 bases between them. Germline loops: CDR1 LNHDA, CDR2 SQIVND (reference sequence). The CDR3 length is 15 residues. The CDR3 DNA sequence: TGTGCCAGTAGTACCAGGGACCAACGCACAGATACGCAGTATTTT. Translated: CASSTRDQRTDTQYF.

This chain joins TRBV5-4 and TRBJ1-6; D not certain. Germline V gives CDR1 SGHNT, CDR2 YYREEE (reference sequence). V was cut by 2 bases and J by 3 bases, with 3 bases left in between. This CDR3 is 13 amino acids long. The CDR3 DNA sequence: TGTGCCAGCAGCTTCCTCTATAATTCACCCCTCCACTTT. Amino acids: CASSFLYNSPLHF. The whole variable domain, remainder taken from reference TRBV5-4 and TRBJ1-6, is ETGVTQSPTHLIKTRGQQVTLRCSSQSGHNTVSWYQQALGQGPQFIFQYYREEENGRGNFPPRFSGLQFPNYSSELNVNALELDDSALYLCASSFLYNSPLHFGNGTRLTVT.

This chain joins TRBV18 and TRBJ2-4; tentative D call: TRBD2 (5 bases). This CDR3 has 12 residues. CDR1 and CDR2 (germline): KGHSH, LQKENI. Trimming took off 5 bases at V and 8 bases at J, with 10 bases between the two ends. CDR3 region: CASSIDGDIQYF. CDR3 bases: TGTGCCAGCTCAATCGACGGGGACATTCAGTACTTC.

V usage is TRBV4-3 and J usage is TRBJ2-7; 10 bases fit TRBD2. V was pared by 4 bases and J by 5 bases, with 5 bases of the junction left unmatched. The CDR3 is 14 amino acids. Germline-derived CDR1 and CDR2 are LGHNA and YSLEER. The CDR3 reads CASSPTSGTNEQYF. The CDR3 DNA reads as TGCGCCAGCAGCCCAACTAGCGGGACGAACGAGCAGTACTTC.

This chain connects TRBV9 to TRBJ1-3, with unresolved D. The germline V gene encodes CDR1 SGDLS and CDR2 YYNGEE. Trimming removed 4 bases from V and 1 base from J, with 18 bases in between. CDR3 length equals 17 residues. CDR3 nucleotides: TGTGCCAGCAGCCCCCTGTCGAGCTCTTATTCTGGAAACACCATATATTTT. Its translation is CASSPLSSSYSGNTIYF.

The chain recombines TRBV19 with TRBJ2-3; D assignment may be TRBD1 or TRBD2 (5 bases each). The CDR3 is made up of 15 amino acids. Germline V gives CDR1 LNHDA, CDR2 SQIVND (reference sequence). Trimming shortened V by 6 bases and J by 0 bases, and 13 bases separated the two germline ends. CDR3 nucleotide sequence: TGTGCCAGTAGGGGTAGGGACCGGAGCACAGATACGCAGTATTTT. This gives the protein CASRGRDRSTDTQYF. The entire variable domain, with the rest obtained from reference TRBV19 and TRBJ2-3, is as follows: DGGITQSPKYLFRKEGQNVTLSCEQNLNHDAMYWYRQDPGQGLRLIYYSQIVNDFQKGDIAEGYSVSREKKESFPLTVTSAQKNPTAFYLCASRGRDRSTDTQYFGPGTRLTVL.